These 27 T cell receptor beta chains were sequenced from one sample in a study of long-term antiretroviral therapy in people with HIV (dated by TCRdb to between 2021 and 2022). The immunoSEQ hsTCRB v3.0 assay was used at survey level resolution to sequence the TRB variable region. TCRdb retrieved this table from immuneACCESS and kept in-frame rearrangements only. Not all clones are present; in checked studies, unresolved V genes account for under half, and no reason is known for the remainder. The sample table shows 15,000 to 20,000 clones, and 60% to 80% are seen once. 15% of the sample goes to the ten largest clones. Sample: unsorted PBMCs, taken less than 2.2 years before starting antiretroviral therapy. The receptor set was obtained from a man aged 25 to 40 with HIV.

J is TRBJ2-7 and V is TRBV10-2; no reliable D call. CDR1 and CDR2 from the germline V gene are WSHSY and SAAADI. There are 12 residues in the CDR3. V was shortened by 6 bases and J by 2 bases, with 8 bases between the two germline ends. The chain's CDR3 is CASRPGPYEQYF. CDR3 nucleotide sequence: TGCGCCAGCAGGCCGGGTCCCTACGAGCAGTACTTC.

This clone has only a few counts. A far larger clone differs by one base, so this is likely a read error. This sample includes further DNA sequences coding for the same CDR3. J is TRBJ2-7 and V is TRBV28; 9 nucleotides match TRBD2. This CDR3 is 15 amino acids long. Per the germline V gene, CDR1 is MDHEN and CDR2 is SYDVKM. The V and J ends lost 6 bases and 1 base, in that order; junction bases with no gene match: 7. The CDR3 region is CASSFSGGPSYEQYF. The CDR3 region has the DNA TGTGCCAGCAGCTTTAGCGGGGGCCCATCCTACGAGCAGTACTTC. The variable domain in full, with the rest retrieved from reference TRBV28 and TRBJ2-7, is DVKVTQSSRYLVKRTGEKVFLECVQDMDHENMFWYRQDPGLGLRLIYFSYDVKMKEKGDIPEGYSVSREKKERFSLILESASTNQTSMYLCASSFSGGPSYEQYFGPGTRLTVT.

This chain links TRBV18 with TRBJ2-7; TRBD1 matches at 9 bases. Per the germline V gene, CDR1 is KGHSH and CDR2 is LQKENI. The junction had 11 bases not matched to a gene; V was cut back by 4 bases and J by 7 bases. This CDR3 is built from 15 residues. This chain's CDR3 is CASSRNRDRAGEQYF. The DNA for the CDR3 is TGTGCCAGCTCACGGAACCGGGACAGGGCGGGGGAGCAGTACTTC.

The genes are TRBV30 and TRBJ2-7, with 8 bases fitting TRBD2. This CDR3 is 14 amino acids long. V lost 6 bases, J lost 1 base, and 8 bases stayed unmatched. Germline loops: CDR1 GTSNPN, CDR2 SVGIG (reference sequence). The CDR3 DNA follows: TGTGCCTGCGTCCTTAGCGGGGCTTCCTACGAGCAGTACTTC. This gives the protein CACVLSGASYEQYF.

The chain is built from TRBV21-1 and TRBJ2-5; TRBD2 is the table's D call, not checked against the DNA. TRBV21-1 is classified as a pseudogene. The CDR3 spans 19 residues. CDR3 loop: CASSIGLAARVVYQETQYF. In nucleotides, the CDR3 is TGTGCCAGCAGCATCGGACTAGCGGCCCGAGTGGTGTACCAAGAGACCCAGTACTTC.

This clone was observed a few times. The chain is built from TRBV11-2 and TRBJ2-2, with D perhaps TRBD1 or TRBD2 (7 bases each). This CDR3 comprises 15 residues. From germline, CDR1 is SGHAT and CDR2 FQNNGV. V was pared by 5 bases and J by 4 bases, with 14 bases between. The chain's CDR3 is CASSQSGGGTGELFF. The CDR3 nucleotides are TGTGCCAGCAGCCAATCAGGGGGGGGCACCGGGGAGCTGTTTTTT.

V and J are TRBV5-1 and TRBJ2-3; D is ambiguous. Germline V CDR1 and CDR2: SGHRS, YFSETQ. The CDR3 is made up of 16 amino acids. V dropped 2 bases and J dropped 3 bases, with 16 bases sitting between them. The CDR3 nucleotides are TGCGCCAGCAGCTTAAGATCCGGATCTTTTACAGATACGCAGTATTTT. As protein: CASSLRSGSFTDTQYF.

The CDR3 sequence: CASSPGLELNTGELFF. CDR3 DNA: TGTGCCAGCAGTCCAGGACTAGAGCTGAACACCGGGGAGCTGTTTTTT. The chain uses TRBV6-6 and TRBJ2-2; 7 positions agree with TRBD2. V trimming: 5 bases; J trimming: 1 base; junction bases outside the gene matches: 7. CDR1 is MNHNY and CDR2 is SVGAGI in the germline V gene (reference sequence). This CDR3 has 16 amino acids.

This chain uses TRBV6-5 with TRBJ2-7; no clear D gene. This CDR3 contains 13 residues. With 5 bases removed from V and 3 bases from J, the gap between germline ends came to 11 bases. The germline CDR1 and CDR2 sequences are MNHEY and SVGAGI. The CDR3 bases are TGTGCCAGCAGTCCGGCTACCCTCTACGAGCAGTACTTC. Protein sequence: CASSPATLYEQYF.

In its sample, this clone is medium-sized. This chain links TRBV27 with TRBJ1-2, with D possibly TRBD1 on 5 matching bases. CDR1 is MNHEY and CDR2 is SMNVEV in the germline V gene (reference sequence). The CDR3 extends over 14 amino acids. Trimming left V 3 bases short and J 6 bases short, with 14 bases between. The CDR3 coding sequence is TGTGCCAGCAGTTTTTATCCGGGGGACGATGGCTACACCTTC. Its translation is CASSFYPGDDGYTF.

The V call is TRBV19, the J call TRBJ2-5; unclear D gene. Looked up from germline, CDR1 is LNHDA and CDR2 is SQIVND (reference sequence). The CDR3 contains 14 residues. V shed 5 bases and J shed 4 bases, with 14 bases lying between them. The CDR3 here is CASSPGPWGETQYF. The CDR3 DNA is TGTGCCAGTAGTCCCGGGCCCTGGGGAGAGACCCAGTACTTC.

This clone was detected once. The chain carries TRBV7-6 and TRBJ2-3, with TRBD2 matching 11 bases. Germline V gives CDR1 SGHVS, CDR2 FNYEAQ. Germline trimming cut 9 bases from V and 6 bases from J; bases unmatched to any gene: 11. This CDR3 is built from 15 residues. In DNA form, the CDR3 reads TGTGCCAGTTCCTTTAGCGGGAGGGAAATTGATACGCAGTATTTT. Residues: CASSFSGREIDTQYF.

CDR3: CASSLVAGDYGYTF. The DNA for the CDR3 is TGTGCCAGCAGTTTAGTGGCGGGTGACTATGGCTACACCTTC. The rearrangement links TRBV28 to TRBJ1-2, with unresolved D. Germline lookup yields CDR1 MDHEN and CDR2 SYDVKM. The CDR3 has 14 residues. V lost 2 bases to trimming and J lost 3 bases, with 10 bases between them.

The CDR3 sequence is CSVRGGFYEQYF. The CDR3 DNA reads as TGCAGCGTTAGAGGGGGCTTCTACGAGCAGTACTTC. The rearrangement uses TRBV29-1 and TRBJ2-7; 7 bases map to TRBD1. Germline V gene sequence: CDR1 SQVTM, CDR2 ANQGSEA. J was trimmed by 3 bases and V by 5 bases; bases with no gene match: 4. This CDR3 comprises 12 residues.

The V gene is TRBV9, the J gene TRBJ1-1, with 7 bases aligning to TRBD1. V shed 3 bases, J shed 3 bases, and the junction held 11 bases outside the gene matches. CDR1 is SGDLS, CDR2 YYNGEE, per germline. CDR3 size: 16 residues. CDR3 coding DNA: TGTGCCAGCAGCGGCCGACAGGGCGGCCCGGACACTGAAGCTTTCTTT. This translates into CASSGRQGGPDTEAFF. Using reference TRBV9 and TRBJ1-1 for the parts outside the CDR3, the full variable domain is DSGVTQTPKHLITATGQRVTLRCSPRSGDLSVYWYQQSLDQGLQFLIQYYNGEERAKGNILERFSAQQFPDLHSELNLSSLELGDSALYFCASSGRQGGPDTEAFFGQGTRLTVV.

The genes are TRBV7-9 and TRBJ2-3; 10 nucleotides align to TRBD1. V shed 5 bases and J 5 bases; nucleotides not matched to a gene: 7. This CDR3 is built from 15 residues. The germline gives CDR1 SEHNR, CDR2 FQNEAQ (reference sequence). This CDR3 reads CASSPRQGAGDTQYF. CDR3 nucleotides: TGTGCCAGCAGCCCACGACAGGGGGCTGGAGATACGCAGTATTTT.

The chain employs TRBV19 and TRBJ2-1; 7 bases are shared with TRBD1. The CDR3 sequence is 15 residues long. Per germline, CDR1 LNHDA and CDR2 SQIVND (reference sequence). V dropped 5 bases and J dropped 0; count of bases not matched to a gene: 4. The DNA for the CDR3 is TGTGCCAGTAGTGGGAACAGGGGCTCCTACAATGAGCAGTTCTTC. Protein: CASSGNRGSYNEQFF.

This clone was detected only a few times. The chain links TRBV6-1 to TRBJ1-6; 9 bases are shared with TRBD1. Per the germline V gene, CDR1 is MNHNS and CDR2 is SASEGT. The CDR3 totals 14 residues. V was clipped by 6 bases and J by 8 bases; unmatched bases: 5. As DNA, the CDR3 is TGTGCCAGCAGATTGGACAGGGGTCATTCACCCCTCCACTTT. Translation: CASRLDRGHSPLHF.

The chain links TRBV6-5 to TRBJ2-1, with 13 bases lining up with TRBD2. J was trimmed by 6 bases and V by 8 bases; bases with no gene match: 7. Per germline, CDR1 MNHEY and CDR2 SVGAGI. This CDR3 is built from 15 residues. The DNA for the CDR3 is TGTGCCAGCGAAAGGACTAGCGGGAGCGGCAATGAGCAGTTCTTC. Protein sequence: CASERTSGSGNEQFF.

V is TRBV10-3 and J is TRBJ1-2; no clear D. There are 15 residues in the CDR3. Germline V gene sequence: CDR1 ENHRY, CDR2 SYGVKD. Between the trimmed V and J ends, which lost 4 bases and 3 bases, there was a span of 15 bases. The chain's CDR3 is CAISGALRVDYGYTF. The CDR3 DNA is TGTGCCATCAGTGGGGCTTTACGAGTAGACTATGGCTACACCTTC.

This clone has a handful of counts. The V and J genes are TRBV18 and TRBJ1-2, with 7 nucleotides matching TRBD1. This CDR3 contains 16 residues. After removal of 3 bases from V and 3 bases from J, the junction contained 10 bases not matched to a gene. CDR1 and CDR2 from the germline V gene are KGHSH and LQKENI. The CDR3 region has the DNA TGTGCCAGCTCACCCGTCGACAGGGAGCCGCACTATGGCTACACCTTC. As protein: CASSPVDREPHYGYTF. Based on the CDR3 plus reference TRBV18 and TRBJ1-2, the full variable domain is NAGVMQNPRHLVRRRGQEARLRCSPMKGHSHVYWYRQLPEEGLKFMVYLQKENIIDESGMPKERFSAEFPKEGPSILRIQQVVRGDSAAYFCASSPVDREPHYGYTFGSGTRLTVV.

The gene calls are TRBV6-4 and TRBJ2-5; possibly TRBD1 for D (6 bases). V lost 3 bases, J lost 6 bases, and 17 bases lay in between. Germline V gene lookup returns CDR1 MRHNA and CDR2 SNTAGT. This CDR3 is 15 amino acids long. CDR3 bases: TGTGCCAGCAGTGAAACAGGGTCAGGAGGAAAGACCCAGTACTTC. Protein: CASSETGSGGKTQYF.

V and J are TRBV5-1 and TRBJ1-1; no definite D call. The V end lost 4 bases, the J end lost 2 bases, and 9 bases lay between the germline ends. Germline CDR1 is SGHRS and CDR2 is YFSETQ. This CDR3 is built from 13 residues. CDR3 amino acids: CASSAVINTEAFF. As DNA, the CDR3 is TGCGCCAGCAGCGCGGTGATCAACACTGAAGCTTTCTTT.

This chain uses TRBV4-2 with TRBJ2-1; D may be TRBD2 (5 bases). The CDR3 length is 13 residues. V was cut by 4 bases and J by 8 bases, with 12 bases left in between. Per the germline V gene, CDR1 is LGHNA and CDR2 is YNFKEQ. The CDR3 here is CASSLGFGDEQFF. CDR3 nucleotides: TGTGCCAGCAGCCTTGGCTTCGGGGATGAGCAGTTCTTC.

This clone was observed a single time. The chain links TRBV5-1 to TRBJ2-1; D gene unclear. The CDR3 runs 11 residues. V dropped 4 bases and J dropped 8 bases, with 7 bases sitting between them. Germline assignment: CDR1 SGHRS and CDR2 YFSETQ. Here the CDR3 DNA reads TGCGCCAGCAGCGGGATGCATGAGCAGTTCTTC. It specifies CASSGMHEQFF. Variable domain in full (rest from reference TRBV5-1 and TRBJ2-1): KAGVTQTPRYLIKTRGQQVTLSCSPISGHRSVSWYQQTPGQGLQFLFEYFSETQRNKGNFPGRFSGRQFSNSRSEMNVSTLELGDSALYLCASSGMHEQFFGPGTRLTVL.

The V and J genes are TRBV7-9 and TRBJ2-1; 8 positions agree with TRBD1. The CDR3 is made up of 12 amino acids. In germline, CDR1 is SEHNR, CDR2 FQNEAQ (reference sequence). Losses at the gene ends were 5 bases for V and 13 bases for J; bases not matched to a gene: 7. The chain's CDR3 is CASSRQDREQFF. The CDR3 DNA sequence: TGTGCCAGCAGCCGCCAGGACAGGGAACAGTTCTTC.

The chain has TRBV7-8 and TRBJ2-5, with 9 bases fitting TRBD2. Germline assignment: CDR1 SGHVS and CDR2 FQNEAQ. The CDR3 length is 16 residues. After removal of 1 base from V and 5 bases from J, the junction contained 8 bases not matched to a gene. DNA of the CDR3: TGTGCCAGCAGCTTAGGGGCTAGCGGGGCCCTGGAGACCCAGTACTTC. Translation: CASSLGASGALETQYF. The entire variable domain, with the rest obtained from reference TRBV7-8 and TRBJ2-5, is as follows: GAGVSQSPRYKVAKRGQDVALRCDPISGHVSLFWYQQALGQGPEFLTYFQNEAQLDKSGLPSDRFFAERPEGSVSTLKIQRTQQEDSAVYLCASSLGASGALETQYFGPGTRLLVL.